The clone carrying this T cell receptor beta chain was seen once. What it recognizes is unknown. Unique molecular identifiers were incorporated into the prepared TCRbeta library. MiXCR was run by TCRdb on the PCR reads, yielding one entry per CDR3 protein. The sample yields 450,000 to 700,000 distinct CDR3 sequences, 25% to 30% seen once. This record comes from a study of T-cell reconstitution after alpha-beta-depleted transplantation in children. Whole-study findings and limits: Surviving thymic progenitors and recipient T cells were the source of high TCRbeta diversity at day 60 in some patients. About two months after transplant, alpha-beta T cells reportedly came from several hundred expanded graft clones. Fresh T-cell production supplied most of the T-cell counts and diversity seen one year after transplant.

V was clipped by 0 bases and J by 4 bases, with 10 bases between them. CDR1 GTSNPN and CDR2 SVGIG come from the germline V gene (reference sequence). CDR3 length equals 15 residues. This specimen was PBMCs, taken before TCRalphabeta/CD19-depleted stem cell transplant. The receptor was derived from a boy in the first two years of life with Wiskott-Aldrich syndrome, due to receive a stem cell transplant. The rearrangement links TRBV30 to TRBJ2-6; perhaps TRBD1 as D (5 bases). The CDR3 here is CAWSVQVAGANVLTF. CDR3 DNA: TGTGCCTGGAGTGTACAGGTTGCAGGGGCCAACGTCCTGACTTTC. The complete variable domain, with remaining parts taken from reference TRBV30 and TRBJ2-6, reads SQTIHQWPATLVQPVGSPLSLECTVEGTSNPNLYWYRQAAGRGLQLLFYSVGIGQISSEVPQNLSASRPQDRQFILSSKKLLLSDSGFYLCAWSVQVAGANVLTFGAGSRLTVL.